A single sample gave rise to the 21 T cell receptor beta chains below, sequenced in a study of T-cell reconstitution after alpha-beta-depleted transplantation in children. Preparation of the TCRbeta library used unique molecular identifiers. TCRdb recomputed calls from the PCR reads with MiXCR, one row per CDR3 protein. The repertoire holds 200,000 or so distinct CDR3 sequences, with 5% to 7.5% as singletons. The material sequenced was PBMCs, taken before TCRalphabeta/CD19-depleted stem cell transplant. These receptors all come from a girl under three years old with combined immunodeficiency, due to receive a stem cell transplant.

This clonotype showed up many times. Here the CDR3 DNA reads TGTGCCAGCTCACCCGGACAGGGCGCCTACGAGCAGTACTTC. Protein product: CASSPGQGAYEQYF. The V and J genes are TRBV18 and TRBJ2-7, with 8 bases identical to TRBD1. V shed 3 bases and J 2 bases; nucleotides not matched to a gene: 3. The germline CDR1 and CDR2 sequences are KGHSH and LQKENI. The CDR3 consists of 14 residues.

This clonotype was seen repeatedly, ten times or more. The chain is built from TRBV29-1 and TRBJ2-1; 10 bases fit TRBD2. Germline loops: CDR1 SQVTM, CDR2 ANQGSEA. The CDR3 contains 16 residues. V was pared by 1 base and J by 8 bases, with 11 bases of the junction left unmatched. The CDR3 DNA is TGCAGCGTTGAAGGATACAGCGGGAGGGCCTGGGATGAGCAGTTCTTC. Translation: CSVEGYSGRAWDEQFF.

This clonotype was seen ten or more times. This chain joins TRBV19 and TRBJ2-2, with unresolved D. Germline CDR1 reads LNHDA; CDR2 reads SQIVND (reference sequence). The CDR3 length is 12 residues. Trimming shortened V by 2 bases and J by 7 bases, and 5 bases separated the two germline ends. CDR3 loop: CASSIRGGELFF. CDR3 in DNA: TGTGCCAGTAGTATACGAGGCGGGGAGCTGTTTTTT.

This clonotype came up many times. J is TRBJ2-7 and V is TRBV28, with D perhaps being TRBD1 or TRBD2 (5 bases each). The CDR3 has 13 amino acids. Germline lookup yields CDR1 MDHEN and CDR2 SYDVKM. Deletions cut 3 bases from V and 2 bases from J, with 8 bases between. CDR3 in amino acids: CASSLRGTYEQYF. The CDR3 nucleotides read TGTGCCAGCAGTTTGAGGGGAACCTACGAGCAGTACTTC.

The table lists this clonotype with many counts. V is TRBV20-1 and J is TRBJ2-7; the D gene is possibly TRBD2 (6 bases). The CDR3 totals 13 residues. V lost 2 bases, J lost 0 bases, and 8 bases lay in between. Germline values: CDR1 DFQATT, CDR2 SNEGSKA (reference sequence). The CDR3 DNA reads as TGCAGTGCTAGACCTAGCGTCTCCTACGAGCAGTACTTC. Translation: CSARPSVSYEQYF.

The rearrangement uses TRBV7-8 and TRBJ2-7; D not resolved. The CDR3 loop spans 17 amino acids. Germline CDR1 is SGHVS and CDR2 is FQNEAQ. The V and J ends lost 0 bases and 2 bases respectively, with 17 bases between them. This CDR3 is CASSLAIGRSVPYEQYF. The CDR3 DNA sequence: TGTGCCAGCAGCTTAGCCATTGGCCGGAGCGTACCCTACGAGCAGTACTTC.

This clonotype appeared many times. The rearrangement joins TRBV12-3 or TRBV12-4 to TRBJ2-3, with 7 bases identical to TRBD2. V gave up 8 bases and J gave up 2 bases; unmatched junction bases: 4. The CDR3 has 13 amino acids. Written as DNA, the CDR3 is TGTGCCAGCCGGGACTATCCCACAGATACGCAGTATTTT. Translation gives CASRDYPTDTQYF.

This clonotype was picked up many times. The chain is built from TRBV28 and TRBJ1-3; D gene uncertain. Per the germline V gene, CDR1 is MDHEN and CDR2 is SYDVKM. The CDR3 runs 16 residues. With 3 bases removed from V and 3 bases from J, the gap between germline ends came to 15 bases. In nucleotides, the CDR3 is TGTGCCAGCAGTTTTGGCCCAAAGTTTATTGGAAACACCATATATTTT. Translated, it gives CASSFGPKFIGNTIYF.

V gene TRBV7-2 combines with J gene TRBJ2-7, with 8 bases aligning to TRBD1. The CDR3 extends over 14 amino acids. The V segment lost 2 bases and the J segment 5 bases; nucleotides outside the gene matches: 5. CDR1 and CDR2 from the germline V gene are SGHTA and FQGNSA. This chain's CDR3 is CASSLLAGGNEQYF. DNA of the CDR3: TGTGCCAGCAGCTTATTGGCAGGGGGCAACGAGCAGTACTTC.

In its sample, this clonotype was seen many times. The J gene is TRBJ2-1, the V gene TRBV2; 10 bases are shared with TRBD2. Germline values: CDR1 SNHLY, CDR2 FYNNEI. Germline trimming cut 5 bases from V and 8 bases from J; bases unmatched to any gene: 12. The length of the CDR3 is 16 residues. The CDR3 region has the DNA TGTGCCAGCAGTCGTGGCGTAGCGGGGGGTCTTGATGAGCAGTTCTTC. Its protein is CASSRGVAGGLDEQFF. Looking up the rest from reference TRBV2 and TRBJ2-1 gives the full variable domain: EPEVTQTPSHQVTQMGQEVILRCVPISNHLYFYWYRQILGQKVEFLVSFYNNEISEKSEIFDDQFSVERPDGSNFTLKIRSTKLEDSAMYFCASSRGVAGGLDEQFFGPGTRLTVL.

This clonotype has at least ten counts. The chain uses TRBV2 and TRBJ2-7, with 8 bases fitting TRBD1. Trimming removed 6 bases from V and 1 base from J; junction bases left unmatched: 5. Germline V gene sequence: CDR1 SNHLY, CDR2 FYNNEI. This CDR3 has 14 amino acids. The CDR3 sequence is CASRSGTGSYEQYF. For the CDR3, the DNA is TGTGCCAGCAGATCCGGGACAGGATCCTACGAGCAGTACTTC.

This clonotype has at least ten counts. In nucleotides, the CDR3 is TGCAGCGTTGTCGGGGTAGCCTCTAGCTCCTACGAGCAGTACTTC. Translation: CSVVGVASSSYEQYF. The chain combines TRBV29-1 with TRBJ2-7; D possibly corresponds to TRBD2 (5 bases). Looked up from germline, CDR1 is SQVTM and CDR2 is ANQGSEA. V shed 4 bases and J shed 0 bases, with 16 bases lying between them. The CDR3 has 15 amino acids.

This clonotype was counted ten times or more. The V and J genes are TRBV5-6 and TRBJ2-3, with TRBD1 as a possible D gene (5 bases). The germline gives CDR1 SGHDT, CDR2 YYEEEE. Trimming shortened V by 4 bases and J by 2 bases, and 17 bases separated the two germline ends. The CDR3 consists of 16 residues. CDR3 DNA sequence: TGTGCCAGCAGCGTCTACCAGGGATATCCCACAGATACGCAGTATTTT. Translated, it gives CASSVYQGYPTDTQYF.

This clonotype was observed at least ten times. The chain couples TRBV9 to TRBJ2-2; D remains unclear. The CDR3 consists of 12 residues. The V gene lost 6 bases and the J gene lost 2 bases, with 5 bases spanning the gap. Germline V gives CDR1 SGDLS, CDR2 YYNGEE. Here the CDR3 reads CASTFNTGELFF. For the CDR3, the DNA is TGTGCCAGCACCTTTAACACCGGGGAGCTGTTTTTT.

The chain couples TRBV27 to TRBJ1-5, with D perhaps matching TRBD1 (6 bases). The CDR3 is 18 amino acids. Germline CDR1 is MNHEY and CDR2 is SMNVEV (reference sequence). V was pared by 1 base and J by 0 bases, with 16 bases between. Written as DNA, the CDR3 is TGTGCCAGCAGTTTATATGACAGGAGGACATATAGCAATCAGCCCCAGCATTTT. Its protein product is CASSLYDRRTYSNQPQHF.

This clonotype was counted ten times or more. The rearrangement joins TRBV13 to TRBJ2-1; D might be TRBD1 (6 bases). Trimming stripped 3 bases from V and 1 base from J, with 10 bases between. CDR1 is PRHDT and CDR2 is FYEKMQ in the germline V gene (reference sequence). The CDR3 loop spans 15 amino acids. The CDR3 DNA reads as TGTGCCAGCAGCTTTGACAGGACGTCCTACAATGAGCAGTTCTTC. Translated, it gives CASSFDRTSYNEQFF.

This clonotype was seen more than once but under ten times. V is TRBV4-3 and J is TRBJ2-3, with TRBD2 identical over 14 bases. Germline values: CDR1 LGHNA, CDR2 YSLEER. Unmatched junction bases numbered 4, after V lost 0 bases and J lost 5 bases. The CDR3 spans 17 residues. The CDR3 reads CASSQDWGLAGEDTQYF. In DNA, the CDR3 is TGCGCCAGCAGCCAAGATTGGGGACTAGCGGGAGAAGATACGCAGTATTTT.

This clonotype was counted many times. The chain carries TRBV7-8 and TRBJ2-5; 8 nucleotides align to TRBD2. The germline V gene has CDR1 SGHVS and CDR2 FQNEAQ. There are 16 residues in the CDR3. Losses at the gene ends were 3 bases for V and 5 bases for J; bases not matched to a gene: 11. DNA of the CDR3: TGTGCCAGCAGCTTGTTGACGGGAGGGCCACGGGAGACCCAGTACTTC. Its protein product is CASSLLTGGPRETQYF.

A few counts support this clonotype. This sequence joins TRBV6-1 and TRBJ1-3; maybe TRBD1 (6 bases). CDR1 and CDR2 (germline): MNHNS, SASEGT. This CDR3 is built from 15 residues. V shed 7 bases and J shed 3 bases, with 16 bases lying between them. The chain's CDR3 is CASTNRALGGNTIYF. The CDR3 DNA is TGTGCCAGCACCAACAGGGCCCTGGGTGGAAACACCATATATTTT.

This clonotype has a count of ten or more. The chain combines TRBV4-3 with TRBJ2-5; possible D gene TRBD1, 6 bases. V was clipped by 2 bases and J by 1 base, with 11 bases between them. Germline assignment: CDR1 LGHNA and CDR2 YSLEER. CDR3 size: 15 residues. The CDR3 is CASSQRGGSQETQYF. The CDR3 DNA follows: TGCGCCAGCAGCCAACGTGGGGGCTCCCAAGAGACCCAGTACTTC.

This clonotype was seen more than once but under ten times. V and J are TRBV5-1 and TRBJ1-3; TRBD1 aligns across 11 bases. CDR1 SGHRS and CDR2 YFSETQ come from the germline V gene. CDR3 length: 18 residues. Losses at the gene ends were 3 bases for V and 3 bases for J; bases not matched to a gene: 11. In nucleotides, the CDR3 is TGCGCCAGCAGCTATTTACCGCCGGGACAGGGGGATGGAAACACCATATATTTT. Its protein is CASSYLPPGQGDGNTIYF.